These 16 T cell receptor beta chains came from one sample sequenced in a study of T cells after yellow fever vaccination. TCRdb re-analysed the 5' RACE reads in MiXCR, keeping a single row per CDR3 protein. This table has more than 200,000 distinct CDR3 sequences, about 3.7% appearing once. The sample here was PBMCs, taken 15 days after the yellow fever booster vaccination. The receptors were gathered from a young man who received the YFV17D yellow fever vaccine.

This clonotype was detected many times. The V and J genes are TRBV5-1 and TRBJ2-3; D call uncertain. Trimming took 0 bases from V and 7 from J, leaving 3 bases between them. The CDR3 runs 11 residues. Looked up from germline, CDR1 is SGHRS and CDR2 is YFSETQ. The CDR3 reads CASSLEHTQYF. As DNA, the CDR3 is TGCGCCAGCAGCTTGGAACATACGCAGTATTTT. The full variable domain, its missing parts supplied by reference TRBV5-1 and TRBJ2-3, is KAGVTQTPRYLIKTRGQQVTLSCSPISGHRSVSWYQQTPGQGLQFLFEYFSETQRNKGNFPGRFSGRQFSNSRSEMNVSTLELGDSALYLCASSLEHTQYFGPGTRLTVL.

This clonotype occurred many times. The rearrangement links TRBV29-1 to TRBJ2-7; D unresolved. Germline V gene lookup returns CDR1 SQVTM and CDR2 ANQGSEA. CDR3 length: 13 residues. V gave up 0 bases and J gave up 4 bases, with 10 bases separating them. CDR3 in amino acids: CSVEDSLAYEQYF. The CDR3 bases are TGCAGCGTTGAAGACTCTCTGGCATACGAGCAGTACTTC.

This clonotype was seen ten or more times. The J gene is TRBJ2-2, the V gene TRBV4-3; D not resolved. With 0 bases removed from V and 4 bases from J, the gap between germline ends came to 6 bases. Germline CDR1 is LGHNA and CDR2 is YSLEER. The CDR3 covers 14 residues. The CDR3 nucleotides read TGCGCCAGCAGCCAAGAAAAGGCCACCGGGGAGCTGTTTTTT. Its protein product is CASSQEKATGELFF.

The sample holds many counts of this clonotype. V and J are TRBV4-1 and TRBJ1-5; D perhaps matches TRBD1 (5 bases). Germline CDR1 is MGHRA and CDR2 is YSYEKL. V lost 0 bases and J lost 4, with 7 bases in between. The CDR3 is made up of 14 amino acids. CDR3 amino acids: CASSQDWGNQPQHF. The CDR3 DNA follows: TGCGCCAGCAGCCAAGATTGGGGGAATCAGCCCCAGCATTTT.

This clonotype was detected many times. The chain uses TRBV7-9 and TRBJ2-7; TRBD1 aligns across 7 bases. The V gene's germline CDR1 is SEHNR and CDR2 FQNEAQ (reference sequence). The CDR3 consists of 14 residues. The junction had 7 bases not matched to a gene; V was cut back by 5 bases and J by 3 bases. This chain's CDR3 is CASSPGGHFYEQYF. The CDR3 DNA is TGTGCCAGCAGCCCAGGGGGACACTTCTACGAGCAGTACTTC.

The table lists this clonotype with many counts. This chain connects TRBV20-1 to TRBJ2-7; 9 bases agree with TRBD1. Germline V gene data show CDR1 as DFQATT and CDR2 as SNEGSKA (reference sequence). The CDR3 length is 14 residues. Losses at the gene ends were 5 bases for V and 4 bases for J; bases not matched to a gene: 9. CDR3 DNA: TGCAGTGCTGGTTCGACAGGACAGGGGTACGAGCAGTACTTC. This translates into CSAGSTGQGYEQYF.

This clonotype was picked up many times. In DNA, the CDR3 is TGTGCCATCAGTGGGGCGGCTCAAGAGACCCAGTACTTC. Its translation: CAISGAAQETQYF. This rearrangement joins TRBV10-3 to TRBJ2-5; D is ambiguous. V lost 4 bases to trimming and J lost 2 bases, with 8 bases between them. The germline V gene has CDR1 ENHRY and CDR2 SYGVKD. This CDR3 has 13 residues.

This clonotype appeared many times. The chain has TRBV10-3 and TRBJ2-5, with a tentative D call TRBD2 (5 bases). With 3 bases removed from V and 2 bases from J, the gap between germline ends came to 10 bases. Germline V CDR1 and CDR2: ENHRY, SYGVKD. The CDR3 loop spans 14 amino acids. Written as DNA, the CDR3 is TGTGCCATCAGTGAATCTGGGAGACAAGAGACCCAGTACTTC. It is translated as CAISESGRQETQYF.

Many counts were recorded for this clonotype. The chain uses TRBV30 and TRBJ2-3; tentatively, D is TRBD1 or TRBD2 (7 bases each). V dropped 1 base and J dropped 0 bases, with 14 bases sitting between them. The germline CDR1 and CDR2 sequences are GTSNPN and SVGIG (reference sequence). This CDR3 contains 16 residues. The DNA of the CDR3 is TGTGCCTGGAGTGCAGGGGGAGCGGGGAGCACAGATACGCAGTATTTT. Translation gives CAWSAGGAGSTDTQYF.

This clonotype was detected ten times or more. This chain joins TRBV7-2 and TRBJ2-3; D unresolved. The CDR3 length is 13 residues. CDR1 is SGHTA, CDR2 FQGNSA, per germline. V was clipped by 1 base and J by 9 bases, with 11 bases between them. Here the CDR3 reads CASSLELKETQYF. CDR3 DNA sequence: TGTGCCAGCAGCTTAGAACTTAAAGAAACGCAGTATTTT.

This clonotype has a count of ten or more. Here the CDR3 reads CSALRGQLNTEAFF. CDR3 nucleotides: TGCAGTGCCTTAAGGGGGCAGCTGAACACTGAAGCTTTCTTT. This chain links TRBV20-1 with TRBJ1-1, with 7 positions matching TRBD1. There are 14 residues in the CDR3. Trimming at V came to 6 bases and at J to 0 bases, leaving 7 bases not matched to a gene. Germline V gene data show CDR1 as DFQATT and CDR2 as SNEGSKA (reference sequence).

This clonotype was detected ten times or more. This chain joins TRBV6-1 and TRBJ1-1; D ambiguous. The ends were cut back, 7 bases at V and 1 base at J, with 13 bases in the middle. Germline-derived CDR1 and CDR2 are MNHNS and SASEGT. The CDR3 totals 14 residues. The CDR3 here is CASNPRAGNTEAFF. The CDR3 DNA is TGTGCCAGCAATCCAAGGGCGGGGAACACTGAAGCTTTCTTT.

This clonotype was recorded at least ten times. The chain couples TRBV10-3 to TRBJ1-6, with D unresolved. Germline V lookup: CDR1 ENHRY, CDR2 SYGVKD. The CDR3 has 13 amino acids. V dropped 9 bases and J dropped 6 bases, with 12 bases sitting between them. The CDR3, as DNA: TGTGCCATAAGGGATCTGGGTAATTCACCCCTCCACTTT. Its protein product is CAIRDLGNSPLHF.

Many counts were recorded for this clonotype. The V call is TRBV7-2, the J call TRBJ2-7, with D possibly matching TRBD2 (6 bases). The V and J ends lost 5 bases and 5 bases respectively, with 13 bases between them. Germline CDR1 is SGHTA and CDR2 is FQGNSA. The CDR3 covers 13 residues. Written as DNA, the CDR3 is TGTGCCAGCAGCGGACGGGAGTGGCACGAGCAGTACTTC. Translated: CASSGREWHEQYF. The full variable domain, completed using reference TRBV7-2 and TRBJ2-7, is GAGVSQSPSNKVTEKGKDVELRCDPISGHTALYWYRQSLGQGLEFLIYFQGNSAPDKSGLPSDRFSAERTGGSVSTLTIQRTQQEDSAVYLCASSGREWHEQYFGPGTRLTVT.

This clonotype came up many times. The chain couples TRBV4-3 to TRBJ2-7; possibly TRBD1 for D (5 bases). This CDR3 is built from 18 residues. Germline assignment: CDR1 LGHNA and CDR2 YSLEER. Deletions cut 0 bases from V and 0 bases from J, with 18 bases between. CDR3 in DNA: TGCGCCAGCAGCCAAGATCCCGGCGTGGGCAGGGACTCCTACGAGCAGTACGTC. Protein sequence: CASSQDPGVGRDSYEQYV.

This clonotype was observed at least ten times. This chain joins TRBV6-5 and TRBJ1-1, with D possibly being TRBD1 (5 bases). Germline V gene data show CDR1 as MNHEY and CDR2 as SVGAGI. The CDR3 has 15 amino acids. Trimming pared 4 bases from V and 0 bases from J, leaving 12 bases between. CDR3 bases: TGTGCCAGCAGTTCTTTAAGGGGCATGAACACTGAAGCTTTCTTT. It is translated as CASSSLRGMNTEAFF.